What follows are 15 T cell receptor beta chains derived from one specimen sequenced in a study of T cells in Graves' hyperthyroidism and ophthalmopathy. Template material for amplifying TCR beta CDR3 regions consisted of RNA transcripts. A first-round RT-PCR of the TCR CDR3 used the HTBI primer set. TCRdb called the multiplex PCR reads again in MiXCR, with one record for every CDR3 protein. The sample holds over 450,000 distinct CDR3 sequences, approximately 15% seen once. Sequenced input: blood. These receptors were taken from a woman between 18 and 29 years old with Graves' hyperthyroidism.

The genes are TRBV6-6 and TRBJ2-7; TRBD2 matches 12 bases. J lost 3 bases, V lost 0 bases, and 6 bases had no gene match. Germline assignment: CDR1 MNHNY and CDR2 SVGAGI (reference sequence). There are 17 residues in the CDR3. CDR3 DNA: TGTGCCAGCAGTTACTCTATCCCGACTAGCGGGAGCTACGAGCAGTACTTC. Residues: CASSYSIPTSGSYEQYF.

This clonotype was detected many times. The chain couples TRBV20-1 to TRBJ2-1, with 9 bases fitting TRBD1. Unmatched junction bases numbered 4, after V lost 5 bases and J lost 2 bases. The CDR3 extends over 14 amino acids. CDR1 is DFQATT, CDR2 SNEGSKA, per germline (reference sequence). CDR3 sequence reads: CSAQTGGTYNEQFF. For the CDR3, the DNA is TGCAGTGCTCAGACAGGGGGAACCTACAATGAGCAGTTCTTC.

This clonotype was seen repeatedly, ten times or more. The chain employs TRBV27 and TRBJ2-7; no clear D gene. Deletions cut 5 bases from V and 1 base from J, with 9 bases between. Germline V gene lookup returns CDR1 MNHEY and CDR2 SMNVEV (reference sequence). This CDR3 is built from 13 residues. Written as DNA, the CDR3 is TGTGCCAGCAGTGCATTAGGGTCCTACGAGCAGTACTTC. It encodes CASSALGSYEQYF.

This clonotype has a handful of counts. This sequence joins TRBV20-1 and TRBJ1-2, with 9 bases matching TRBD1. This CDR3 comprises 16 residues. Germline CDR1 is DFQATT and CDR2 is SNEGSKA (reference sequence). J lost 0 bases, V lost 0 bases, and 5 bases had no gene match. CDR3 residues: CSARDPGQGSNYGYTF. DNA for the CDR3: TGCAGTGCTAGAGATCCGGGACAGGGCTCTAACTATGGCTACACCTTC.

This clonotype appeared a few times. The genes are TRBV15 and TRBJ1-2; tentative D call: TRBD1 (6 bases). The CDR3 covers 14 residues. Germline CDR1 and CDR2: LNHNV and YYDKDF (reference sequence). V gave up 3 bases and J gave up 4 bases, with 12 bases separating them. In nucleotides, the CDR3 is TGTGCCACCAGCAGTAGGCAGGGGCGCTATGGCTACACCTTC. Protein sequence: CATSSRQGRYGYTF.

About this clonotype itself: One junction end does not reproduce the germline sequence, and a read error may be involved. The chain uses TRBV6-6 and TRBJ1-2; the D is unclear. The CDR3 covers 16 residues. Germline CDR1 is MNHNY and CDR2 is SVGAGI (reference sequence). CDR3 in DNA: TGTGCCAGCAGTTACTCCCCGCAGGATTACGTACGTGGCTACGCCTTC. Translating it yields CASSYSPQDYVRGYAF.

This clonotype was detected many times. V usage is TRBV7-3 and J usage is TRBJ2-1; TRBD2 aligns across 13 bases. CDR1 is SGHTA and CDR2 is FQGTGA in the germline V gene. After removal of 4 bases from V and 7 bases from J, the junction contained 7 bases not matched to a gene. The CDR3 covers 16 residues. The CDR3 nucleotides read TGTGCCAGCAGCTGGGCCGGGACTAGCGGGGTAAATGAGCAGTTCTTC. It yields the protein CASSWAGTSGVNEQFF.

This clonotype occurred once. This could be a read error, since a much larger clone is one nucleotide away. The chain joins TRBV30 to TRBJ1-1; D remains ambiguous. The V end was cut by 5 bases, the J end by 6 bases, with 16 bases between. CDR3 size: 13 residues. Germline lookup yields CDR1 GTSNPN and CDR2 SVGIG (reference sequence). The CDR3 DNA is TGTGCCTGGGGGAAACAGCGTGACTCTGAAGCTTTCTTT. It yields the protein CAWGKQRDSEAFF.

The chain links TRBV5-1 to TRBJ2-1; 8 bases fit TRBD2. After removal of 8 bases from V and 6 bases from J, the junction contained 13 bases not matched to a gene. From germline, CDR1 is SGHRS and CDR2 YFSETQ. The CDR3 spans 15 residues. CDR3 sequence (DNA): TGCGCCAGTCAATCCGGGACTAGAGGGGGCAATGAGCAGTTCTTC. Amino acid sequence: CASQSGTRGGNEQFF.

This clonotype has ten or more counts. This rearrangement joins TRBV6-1 to TRBJ2-5; 7 nucleotides align to TRBD2. CDR3 length: 16 amino acids. Germline V gene data show CDR1 as MNHNS and CDR2 as SASEGT. V lost 5 bases and J lost 3; bases outside the gene matches: 12. The CDR3 DNA is TGTGCCAGCAGTTACAGACTAGCCCTGAGGGAAGAGACCCAGTACTTC. Protein sequence: CASSYRLALREETQYF.

A few counts support this clonotype. The chain recombines TRBV6-1 with TRBJ2-1; D possibly corresponds to TRBD2 (7 bases). The CDR3 consists of 16 residues. The germline V gene encodes CDR1 MNHNS and CDR2 SASEGT. The ends were cut back, 8 bases at V and 4 bases at J, with 21 bases in the middle. The CDR3 nucleotides are TGTGCCAGCGCCTCTCAAGGGGGAGGGCTTTACAATGAGCAGTTCTTC. This encodes CASASQGGGLYNEQFF.

This clonotype was seen repeatedly, ten times or more. The gene calls are TRBV18 and TRBJ2-6; D is ambiguous. There are 15 residues in the CDR3. Germline CDR1 reads KGHSH; CDR2 reads LQKENI. Between the trimmed V and J ends, which lost 5 bases and 4 bases, there was a span of 12 bases. For the CDR3, the DNA is TGTGCCAGCTCAGGAACAGCTGCCGGGGCCAACGTCCTGACTTTC. It encodes CASSGTAAGANVLTF.

This clonotype was picked up many times. The rearrangement uses TRBV7-8 and TRBJ2-5, with 13 bases lining up with TRBD2. Germline values: CDR1 SGHVS, CDR2 FQNEAQ. Unmatched junction bases numbered 11, after V lost 5 bases and J lost 2 bases. This CDR3 region has 18 residues. This CDR3 reads CASSPRTSGRGDQETQYF. The CDR3 region has the DNA TGTGCCAGCAGCCCCCGGACTAGCGGGAGAGGGGATCAAGAGACCCAGTACTTC.

This clonotype occurred many times. The chain uses TRBV2 and TRBJ1-5; the match to TRBD1 covers 7 bases. In germline, CDR1 is SNHLY, CDR2 FYNNEI. The CDR3 length is 13 residues. V lost 4 bases, J lost 8 bases, and 5 bases stayed unmatched. CDR3 nucleotide sequence: TGTGCCAGCAGTGGACAGGGTTTTGAGCCCCAGCATTTT. Translating gives CASSGQGFEPQHF.

This clonotype appeared a few times. The chain joins TRBV10-2 to TRBJ1-1; 8 positions match TRBD1. Germline assignment: CDR1 WSHSY and CDR2 SAAADI. The CDR3 runs 14 residues. The V and J ends lost 7 bases and 5 bases, in that order; junction bases with no gene match: 9. CDR3 protein: CASTGQGGWTEAFF. The CDR3 DNA follows: TGCGCCAGCACAGGACAGGGAGGATGGACTGAAGCTTTCTTT.